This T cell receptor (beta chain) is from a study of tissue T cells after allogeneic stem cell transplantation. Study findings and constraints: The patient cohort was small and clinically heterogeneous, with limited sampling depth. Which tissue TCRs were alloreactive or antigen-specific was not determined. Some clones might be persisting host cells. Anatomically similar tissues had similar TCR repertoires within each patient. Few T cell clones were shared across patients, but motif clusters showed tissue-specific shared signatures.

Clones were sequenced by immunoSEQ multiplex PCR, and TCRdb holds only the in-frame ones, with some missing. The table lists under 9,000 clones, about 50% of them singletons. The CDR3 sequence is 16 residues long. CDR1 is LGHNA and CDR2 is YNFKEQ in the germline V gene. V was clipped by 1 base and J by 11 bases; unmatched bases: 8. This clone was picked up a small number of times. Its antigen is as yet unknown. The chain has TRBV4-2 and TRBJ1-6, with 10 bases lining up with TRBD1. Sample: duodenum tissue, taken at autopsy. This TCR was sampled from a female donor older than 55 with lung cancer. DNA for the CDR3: TGTGCCAGCAGCCAAGGGTTCGGACAGGGGGAAACACCCCTCCACTTT. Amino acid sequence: CASSQGFGQGETPLHF.